These 8 T cell receptor beta chains originate from one sample sequenced in a study of pediatric ulcerative colitis (dated by TCRdb to between 2017 and 2020). Library prep was done by the immunoSEQ multiplex PCR assay. Sourced from immuneACCESS, this table was stored by TCRdb with only in-frame sequences that have V and J called. A share of the clones is absent; for the studies checked, an unresolved V gene accounts for under half, and the remainder has no known explanation. Counted in this sample were about 35,000 clones; about 81% of them appeared once. In total, the top ten clones hold approximately 1% of the sample. During colonoscopy, one to two pinch biopsies were obtained from the rectum for research purposes. Sequenced: gut tissue. The receptor set was obtained from a boy younger than 18 with mild ulcerative colitis.

The J gene is TRBJ2-3, the V gene TRBV5-8; 7 bases are a match to TRBD1. Germline V gives CDR1 SGHTS, CDR2 YDEGEE. Trimming removed 3 bases from V and 1 base from J; junction bases left unmatched: 2. CDR3 length equals 14 residues. The CDR3, as DNA: TGTGCCAGCAGCTGGGACAGAGGCACAGATACGCAGTATTTT. Protein product: CASSWDRGTDTQYF.

The chain links TRBV5-1 to TRBJ1-1, with TRBD1 matching 10 bases. V lost 2 bases and J lost 5; bases outside the gene matches: 6. CDR3 size: 15 residues. Germline values: CDR1 SGHRS, CDR2 YFSETQ. The CDR3 loop reads CASSLRQGASTEAFF. The CDR3 nucleotides are TGCGCCAGCAGCTTACGACAGGGGGCATCTACTGAAGCTTTCTTT.

V usage is TRBV6-5 and J usage is TRBJ2-7; D unresolved. V shed 6 bases and J shed 2 bases, with 5 bases lying between them. The germline V gene encodes CDR1 MNHEY and CDR2 SVGAGI. This CDR3 is built from 11 residues. CDR3 bases: TGTGCCAGCAGGACAACCTACGAGCAGTACTTC. This encodes CASRTTYEQYF.

This clone was found a few times. CDR3 residues: CASSYGGSYTEAFF. CDR3 sequence (DNA): TGTGCCAGCAGTTACGGGGGCAGCTACACTGAAGCTTTCTTT. V is TRBV6-5 and J is TRBJ1-1; tentatively, D is TRBD1 (6 bases). CDR3 length: 14 amino acids. Trimming removed 2 bases at V and 3 bases at J, with 10 bases between. CDR1 and CDR2 from the germline V gene are MNHEY and SVGAGI.

The chain recombines TRBV5-1 with TRBJ2-3; D ambiguous. CDR1 and CDR2 (germline): SGHRS, YFSETQ. Trimming pared 2 bases from V and 0 bases from J, leaving 4 bases between. The CDR3 spans 13 residues. CDR3 region: CASSLTSTDTQYF. CDR3 DNA: TGCGCCAGCAGCTTAACTAGCACAGATACGCAGTATTTT.

This clone appeared a single time. The chain has TRBV5-4 and TRBJ2-3; no reliable D call. V was clipped by 6 bases and J by 0 bases, with 8 bases between them. This CDR3 contains 13 residues. Germline V lookup: CDR1 SGHNT, CDR2 YYREEE (reference sequence). CDR3 loop: CASMTSSTDTQYF. The DNA of the CDR3 is TGTGCCAGCATGACAAGTAGCACAGATACGCAGTATTTT.

The genes are TRBV5-8 and TRBJ2-7; perhaps TRBD2 as D (6 bases). Trimming left V 0 bases short and J 6 bases short, with 16 bases between. From germline, CDR1 is SGHTS and CDR2 YDEGEE. The CDR3 extends over 15 amino acids. The CDR3 bases are TGTGCCAGCAGCTTGGCCGGCGGGATGTTTGCCGAGCAGTACTTC. This translates into CASSLAGGMFAEQYF.

The V gene is TRBV5-1, the J gene TRBJ1-6; the match to TRBD1 covers 11 bases. V lost 4 bases and J lost 1; bases outside the gene matches: 4. Germline V lookup: CDR1 SGHRS, CDR2 YFSETQ. This CDR3 region has 17 residues. The CDR3 region is CASSLGQGASYNSPLHF. CDR3 DNA: TGCGCCAGCAGCCTAGGACAGGGGGCGTCCTATAATTCACCCCTCCACTTT.